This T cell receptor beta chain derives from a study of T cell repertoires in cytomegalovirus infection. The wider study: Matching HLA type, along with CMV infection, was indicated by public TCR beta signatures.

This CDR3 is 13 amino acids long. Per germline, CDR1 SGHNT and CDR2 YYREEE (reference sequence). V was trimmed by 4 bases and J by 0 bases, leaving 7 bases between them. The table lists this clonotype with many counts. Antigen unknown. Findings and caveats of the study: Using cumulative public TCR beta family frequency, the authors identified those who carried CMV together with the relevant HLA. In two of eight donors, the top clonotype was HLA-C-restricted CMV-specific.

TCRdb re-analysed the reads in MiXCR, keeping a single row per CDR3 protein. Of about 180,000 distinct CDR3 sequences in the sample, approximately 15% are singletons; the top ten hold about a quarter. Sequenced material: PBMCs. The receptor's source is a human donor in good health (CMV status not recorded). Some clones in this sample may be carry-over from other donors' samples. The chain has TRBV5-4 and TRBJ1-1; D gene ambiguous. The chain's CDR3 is CASSAPLNTEAFF. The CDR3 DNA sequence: TGTGCCAGCAGCGCCCCATTGAACACTGAAGCTTTCTTT. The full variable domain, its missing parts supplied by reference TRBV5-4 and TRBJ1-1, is ETGVTQSPTHLIKTRGQQVTLRCSSQSGHNTVSWYQQALGQGPQFIFQYYREEENGRGNFPPRFSGLQFPNYSSELNVNALELDDSALYLCASSAPLNTEAFFGQGTRLTVV.